Presented here are 29 T cell receptor beta chains from one specimen sequenced in a study of T cell repertoires in cytomegalovirus infection. The antigens for these receptors are not known. MiXCR, applied by TCRdb to the reads, yields one record per CDR3 protein. The table shows around 900,000 distinct CDR3 sequences, with roughly 30% occurring only once. Sample: cultured CD8+ T cells from PBMCs, taken from culture after CMV antigen stimulation. The receptors here all came from a human donor in good health (CMV status not recorded). Some clones in this sample may be carry-over from other donors' samples.

As regards this clonotype: A read error may account for a junction end that differs from germline. This chain joins TRBV19 and TRBJ1-2; a weak D match, TRBD1 (6 bases). Germline CDR1 and CDR2: LNHDA and SQIVND (reference sequence). The CDR3 contains 15 residues. In DNA, the CDR3 is TGTACCAGTAGTGGACAGCCGTGGGGGGACTATGGCTACACCTTC. This codes for CTSSGQPWGDYGYTF.

Of note for this clonotype: Sequence at one end of the junction differs from germline and may be a read error. The chain links TRBV6-2 or TRBV6-3 to TRBJ1-5; the D is unclear. Germline-derived CDR1 and CDR2 are MNHEY and SVGEGT. The CDR3 runs to 13 residues. The CDR3, as DNA: TGTGCCAGCAGATACTATAGCAATCAGCCCCAGCATTTT. It yields the protein CASRYYSNQPQHF.

This clonotype was counted between two and nine times. CDR3 in DNA: TGTGCCAGCAGTTACCCTGACCGCGCGGATACGCAGTATTTT. Its protein is CASSYPDRADTQYF. J is TRBJ2-3 and V is TRBV6-6; no clear D. This CDR3 contains 14 residues. The germline CDR1 and CDR2 sequences are MNHNY and SVGAGI (reference sequence). Between the trimmed V and J ends, which lost 2 bases and 6 bases, there was a span of 12 bases.

J is TRBJ1-1 and V is TRBV20-1, with 8 bases fitting TRBD1. The CDR3 sequence is 14 residues long. After removal of 3 bases from V and 6 bases from J, the junction contained 9 bases not matched to a gene. Germline V gives CDR1 DFQATT, CDR2 SNEGSKA (reference sequence). The CDR3 spells CSASRPGQGAEAFF. Written as DNA, the CDR3 is TGCAGTGCTAGTCGACCCGGACAGGGAGCTGAAGCTTTCTTT.

This clonotype was detected ten times or more. This sequence joins TRBV7-6 and TRBJ2-7; the D gene could be TRBD1 or TRBD2 (6 bases each). The CDR3 loop spans 14 amino acids. The germline V and J ends were trimmed by 6 bases and 3 bases, with 15 bases remaining between them. The germline gives CDR1 SGHVS, CDR2 FNYEAQ. CDR3 DNA: TGTGCCAGCAGGCGGGACACATCTTTCTACGAGCAGTACTTC. This gives the protein CASRRDTSFYEQYF.

V gene TRBV6-6 combines with J gene TRBJ1-5; D possibly corresponds to TRBD1 (6 bases). Trimming took off 2 bases at V and 4 bases at J, with 18 bases between the two ends. Per germline, CDR1 MNHNY and CDR2 SVGAGI (reference sequence). The CDR3 consists of 17 residues. The CDR3 loop reads CASSYQTGSGDNQPQHF. The CDR3 DNA follows: TGTGCCAGCAGTTACCAAACCGGGTCAGGGGATAATCAGCCCCAGCATTTT.

In its sample, this clonotype was seen a few times. This chain links TRBV15 with TRBJ2-3; 9 bases fit TRBD2. The CDR3 is made up of 17 amino acids. After removal of 3 bases from V and 2 bases from J, the junction contained 9 bases not matched to a gene. Looked up from germline, CDR1 is LNHNV and CDR2 is YYDKDF (reference sequence). The CDR3 region is CATSSPWASGATDTQYF. DNA for the CDR3: TGTGCCACCAGCAGTCCATGGGCTAGCGGGGCCACAGATACGCAGTATTTT.

This CDR3 is CASQLGQGYQPQHF. Written as DNA, the CDR3 is TGTGCCAGTCAACTTGGACAGGGGTATCAGCCCCAGCATTTT. This rearrangement joins TRBV6-1 to TRBJ1-5; 9 bases map to TRBD1. CDR1 is MNHNS and CDR2 is SASEGT in the germline V gene. V shed 9 bases, J shed 5 bases, and the junction held 8 bases outside the gene matches. The CDR3 runs to 14 residues.

The table lists this clonotype with many counts. V and J are TRBV7-2 and TRBJ2-7; 11 bases match TRBD2. Unmatched junction bases numbered 6, after V lost 5 bases and J lost 0 bases. CDR3 length: 16 amino acids. CDR1 is SGHTA, CDR2 FQGNSA, per germline. This CDR3 reads CASSRQLAGDSYEQYV. In nucleotides, the CDR3 is TGTGCCAGCAGCCGGCAACTAGCGGGGGACTCCTACGAGCAGTACGTC.

The rearrangement uses TRBV7-6 and TRBJ1-1, with 12 bases aligning to TRBD1. This CDR3 has 15 residues. J lost 4 bases, V lost 5 bases, and 5 bases had no gene match. CDR1 is SGHVS, CDR2 FNYEAQ, per germline. The CDR3 spells CASSAGTGGITEAFF. The CDR3, as DNA: TGTGCCAGCAGCGCCGGGACAGGGGGCATCACTGAAGCTTTCTTT.

V is TRBV5-5 and J is TRBJ2-7; D is perhaps TRBD1 or TRBD2 (6 bases each). V lost 4 bases, J lost 2 bases, and 19 bases lay in between. The length of the CDR3 is 16 residues. Germline lookup yields CDR1 SGHKS and CDR2 YYEKEE (reference sequence). The CDR3 DNA follows: TGTGCCAGCAGCCTTTCCTGGGGGGCCAACCCCTACGAGCAGTACTTC. It specifies CASSLSWGANPYEQYF.

The chain employs TRBV6-1 and TRBJ2-3; 8 nucleotides agree with TRBD2. Germline V CDR1 and CDR2: MNHNS, SASEGT. V dropped 4 bases and J dropped 6; count of bases not matched to a gene: 12. The CDR3 spans 16 residues. CDR3 in amino acids: CASSGLRGLVSDTQYF. The CDR3 coding sequence is TGTGCCAGCAGTGGACTAAGGGGACTAGTGAGCGATACGCAGTATTTT.

This clonotype was seen a single time. The junction departs from the called germline gene at one end, perhaps through a read error. The gene calls are TRBV24-1 and TRBJ2-1, with D possibly being TRBD2 (5 bases). The CDR3 has 15 residues. CDR1 KGHDR and CDR2 SFDVKD come from the germline V gene. In DNA, the CDR3 is TGTGCCACCAGTGATCGAGGGAGCACCTACAATAAGCAGTTCTTC. Its protein product is CATSDRGSTYNKQFF.

This clonotype was counted only a few times. The J gene is TRBJ2-2, the V gene TRBV7-3; TRBD2 matches at 11 bases. The germline gives CDR1 SGHTA, CDR2 FQGTGA. There are 20 residues in the CDR3. The V gene end was trimmed by 5 bases and the J gene end by 3 bases; junction bases not matched to a gene: 17. In DNA, the CDR3 is TGTGCCAGCAGCGGCAGAAGACAGGTTCCACTAGCGGGGGACACCGGGGAGCTGTTTTTT. It codes for CASSGRRQVPLAGDTGELFF.

The chain carries TRBV24-1 and TRBJ2-1; D may be TRBD1 or TRBD2 (5 bases each). V lost 5 bases, J lost 10 bases, and 14 bases lay in between. There are 13 residues in the CDR3. Germline CDR1 and CDR2: KGHDR and SFDVKD. CDR3 bases: TGTGCCACCAGTGGGCACCGGGGCTTGGAGCAGTTCTTC. The encoded protein is CATSGHRGLEQFF.

To note about this clonotype: A much more abundant neighbour one base away suggests this may be a read error. The gene calls are TRBV7-4 and TRBJ2-1; 11 nucleotides align to TRBD2. Germline CDR1 reads SGHVT; CDR2 reads SQSDAQ. The CDR3 is made up of 14 amino acids. Germline trimming cut 10 bases from V and 2 bases from J; bases unmatched to any gene: 4. CDR3 DNA sequence: TGTGCCAACACTAGCGGGGGACCCTACAATGAGCAGTTCTTC. Its translation is CANTSGGPYNEQFF.

The rearrangement joins TRBV4-2 to TRBJ2-5; possibly TRBD1 for D (5 bases). Trimming pared 0 bases from V and 1 base from J, leaving 6 bases between. Germline loops: CDR1 LGHNA, CDR2 YNFKEQ. This CDR3 has 14 amino acids. CDR3: CASSQETGQETQYF. In nucleotides, the CDR3 is TGTGCCAGCAGCCAAGAAACAGGCCAAGAGACCCAGTACTTC.

This chain uses TRBV10-3 with TRBJ2-7; D is undetermined. The CDR3 is 13 residues long. The V end was cut by 2 bases, the J end by 3 bases, with 8 bases between. Germline CDR1 is ENHRY and CDR2 is SYGVKD. The CDR3 sequence: CAISETQRYEQYV. CDR3 DNA: TGTGCCATCAGTGAGACCCAGCGCTACGAGCAGTACGTC.

A note on this clonotype: A read error is possible here, since a much larger clone lies one base away. This chain connects TRBV12-3 or TRBV12-4 to TRBJ1-5, with 7 nucleotides matching TRBD1. With V trimmed by 5 bases and J by 2 bases, 6 bases remained unmatched. The CDR3 is made up of 15 amino acids. The CDR3 DNA sequence: TGTGCCAGCAGTGCCGGGACAGTCCGCAATCAGCCCCAGCATTTT. Protein: CASSAGTVRNQPQHF.

This clonotype has a handful of counts. This sequence joins TRBV9 and TRBJ1-2; possibly TRBD1 for D (6 bases). Germline V gene data show CDR1 as SGDLS and CDR2 as YYNGEE. Trimming pared 3 bases from V and 5 bases from J, leaving 23 bases between. This CDR3 spans 17 amino acids. The DNA of the CDR3 is TGTGCCAGCAGCGAGGGGTTAGGGAAAGGGGGGCGGTATGGCTACACCTTC. This encodes CASSEGLGKGGRYGYTF.

The CDR3 DNA is TGTGCCAGCAGTTACAACAGGGGAGAGACCTATGGCTACACCTTC. Encoded protein: CASSYNRGETYGYTF. V usage is TRBV6-2 or TRBV6-3 and J usage is TRBJ1-2, with 7 bases identical to TRBD1. The germline CDR1 and CDR2 sequences are MNHEY and SVGEGT. This CDR3 is built from 15 residues. V was pared by 2 bases and J by 4 bases, with 7 bases of the junction left unmatched.

This clonotype was seen repeatedly, ten times or more. The chain joins TRBV12-5 to TRBJ2-1; 7 bases fit TRBD1. Germline CDR1 reads LGHNT; CDR2 reads FRNRAP. Trimming took 2 bases from V and 4 from J; bases not matched to a gene: 11. The CDR3 is 17 amino acids. CDR3 amino acids: CASGLTRTGQGYNEQFF. Written as DNA, the CDR3 is TGTGCTAGTGGTTTGACCCGGACAGGCCAGGGGTACAATGAGCAGTTCTTC.

This clonotype has just a few counts. The chain is built from TRBV10-3 and TRBJ2-1; D is undetermined. V lost 4 bases, J lost 7 bases, and 5 bases lay in between. Per germline, CDR1 ENHRY and CDR2 SYGVKD. The CDR3 spans 11 residues. The CDR3 DNA reads as TGTGCCATCAGTGCAGCAAATGAGCAGTTCTTC. It specifies CAISAANEQFF.

The chain carries TRBV7-6 and TRBJ2-3; D is possibly TRBD1 (8 bases). This CDR3 has 18 amino acids. V was cut by 5 bases and J by 3 bases, with 24 bases left in between. CDR1 and CDR2 from the germline V gene are SGHVS and FNYEAQ. Here the CDR3 reads CASSRTRGGDRPTDTQYF. In DNA form, the CDR3 reads TGTGCCAGCAGCCGGACCAGGGGAGGGGACAGGCCGACAGATACGCAGTATTTT.

The V and J genes are TRBV7-3 and TRBJ2-3; 11 bases are shared with TRBD2. Germline-derived CDR1 and CDR2 are SGHTA and FQGTGA. Trimming cost V 4 bases and J 3 bases; bases outside gene matches: 9. The CDR3 loop spans 17 amino acids. The CDR3 loop reads CASSSPTSGVATDTQYF. For the CDR3, the DNA is TGTGCCAGCAGCTCCCCGACTAGCGGGGTAGCGACAGATACGCAGTATTTT.

This chain joins TRBV19 and TRBJ1-2; D may be TRBD1 (6 bases). CDR1 and CDR2 from the germline V gene are LNHDA and SQIVND (reference sequence). This CDR3 is built from 15 residues. V gave up 6 bases and J gave up 4 bases, with 18 bases separating them. The CDR3, as DNA: TGTGCCAGTAGCCCCTCCGGGGGCAGGCCCTATGGCTACACCTTC. Its translation is CASSPSGGRPYGYTF.

This clonotype was seen many times. V and J are TRBV11-2 and TRBJ1-3, with TRBD1 matching over 10 bases. J lost 4 bases, V lost 2 bases, and 11 bases had no gene match. The CDR3 consists of 18 residues. Germline V gene data show CDR1 as SGHAT and CDR2 as FQNNGV. Here the CDR3 reads CASSLLFMAGQGGNTIYF. The CDR3 DNA reads TGTGCCAGCAGCTTATTGTTTATGGCGGGACAGGGGGGAAACACCATATATTTT.

A note on this clonotype: The junction shows a germline mismatch at one end, possibly a read error. The gene calls are TRBV4-3 and TRBJ1-4, with a weak D call TRBD1 (6 bases). Germline loops: CDR1 LGHNA, CDR2 YSLEER. The CDR3 sequence is 18 residues long. As DNA, the CDR3 is TGCGCCAACAGCCAAGATTCGGGGGCGGGATTAACTAATGAAAAACTGTTTTTT. Translation gives CANSQDSGAGLTNEKLFF.

The chain combines TRBV4-1 with TRBJ2-1; D is ambiguous. The V end was cut by 1 base, the J end by 9 bases, with 7 bases between. Germline CDR1 is MGHRA and CDR2 is YSYEKL. CDR3 length: 12 amino acids. The CDR3 is CASSQAGIEQFF. In DNA form, the CDR3 reads TGCGCCAGCAGCCAAGCCGGTATTGAGCAGTTCTTC.